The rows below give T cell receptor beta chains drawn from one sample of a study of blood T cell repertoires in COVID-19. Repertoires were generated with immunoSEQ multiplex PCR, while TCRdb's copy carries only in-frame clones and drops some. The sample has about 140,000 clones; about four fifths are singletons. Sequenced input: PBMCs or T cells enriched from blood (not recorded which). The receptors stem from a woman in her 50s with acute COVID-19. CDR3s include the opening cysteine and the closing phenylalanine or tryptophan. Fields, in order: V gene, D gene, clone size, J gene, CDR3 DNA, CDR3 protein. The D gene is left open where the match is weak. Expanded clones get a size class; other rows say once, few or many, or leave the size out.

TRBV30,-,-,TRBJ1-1,TGTGCCTGGAGTGTACATCCTGAAGTGAACACTGAAGCTTTCTTT,CAWSVHPEVNTEAFF
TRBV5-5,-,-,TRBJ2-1,TGTGCCAGCAGCCGTATCCTCCATGAGCAGTTCTTC,CASSRILHEQFF
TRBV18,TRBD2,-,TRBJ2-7,TGTGCCAGCTCACCACCGGCGACTAGCGGGCACTCCTACGAGCAGTACTTC,CASSPPATSGHSYEQYF
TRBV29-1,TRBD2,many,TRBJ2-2,TGCAGCGCCCGGACTAGCGGGAGTAGCGGGGAGCTGTTTTTT,CSARTSGSSGELFF
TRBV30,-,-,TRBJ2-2,TGTGCCAGCCGACTAGGTCCCGGGGAGCTGTTTTTT,CASRLGPGELFF
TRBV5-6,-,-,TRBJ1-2,TGTGCCAGCAGCTTCTCGGGGTTTGATGGCTACACCTTC,CASSFSGFDGYTF
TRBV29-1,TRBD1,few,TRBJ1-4,TGCAGCGTTGAAGATAATCAGGGGGCGTCTGAAAAACTGTTTTTT,CSVEDNQGASEKLFF
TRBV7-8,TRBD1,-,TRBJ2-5,TGTGCCAGCAGCTCCGAGGGGGCAGAGACCCAGTACTTC,CASSSEGAETQYF
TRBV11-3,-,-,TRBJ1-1,TGTGCCAGCAGCCCGCCCACAGGGTTCACTGAAGCTTTCTTT,CASSPPTGFTEAFF
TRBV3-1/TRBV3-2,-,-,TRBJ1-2,TGTGCCAGCAGCCGGCAGGGGACTAACTATGGCTACACCTTC,CASSRQGTNYGYTF
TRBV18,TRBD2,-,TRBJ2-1,TGTGCCAGCTCACGAGGGACTAGCGGGTGGCAGTTCTTC,CASSRGTSGWQFF
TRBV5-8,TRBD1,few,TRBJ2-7,TGTGCCAGCACCAAGCAGGGGGACGGAGGTTACGAGCAGTACTTC,CASTKQGDGGYEQYF
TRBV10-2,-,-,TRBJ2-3,TGCGCCAGCCGGACATCTAGCACAGATACGCAGTATTTT,CASRTSSTDTQYF